The 30 T cell receptor beta chains below all came from one sample that was sequenced in a study of CXCR3-negative and CXCR3-positive naive CD8 T cells (dated by TCRdb to between 2018 and 2020). Results the study describes overall, beyond this receptor: TRB CDR3s from CXCR3-positive naive cells showed higher hydrophobicity (lower Kidera factor 4), lower energy, and higher strength and volume indices than CXCR3-negative naive cells.

The sequencer listed for this sample is NextSeq 550. The Human TCR Profiling Kit (MiLaboratory) was used to make UMI-labeled 5' RACE TRB cDNA libraries. TCRdb reprocessed the reads and provides one entry for every CDR3 protein sequence; no DNA is given. The sample's table lists a count of 100,000 to 150,000 distinct CDR3 sequences. The ten largest clones take up around 0.44% of the sample. These receptors have no known antigen. Sequenced sample: naive CXCR3+ CD8+ T cells from blood. This sample's cell subset or site label indicates: CD45RO-CCR7+CD27+CD95- naive CD8+ T cells expressing CXCR3 (TNR3+). The source of these receptors is a human donor in good health. Some clones in this sample may be carry-over from other donors' samples.

This chain joins TRBV4-1 and TRBJ2-2. In germline, CDR1 is MGHRA, CDR2 YSYEKL. This CDR3 is built from 14 residues. This CDR3 reads CASSQQENTGELFF.

The chain employs TRBV7-3 and TRBJ2-1. This CDR3 is built from 15 residues. The germline V gene has CDR1 SGHTA and CDR2 FQGTGA. CDR3 loop: CASSYRVGLYNEQFF. Looking up the rest from reference TRBV7-3 and TRBJ2-1 gives the full variable domain: GAGVSQTPSNKVTEKGKYVELRCDPISGHTALYWYRQSLGQGPEFLIYFQGTGAADDSGLPNDRFFAVRPEGSVSTLKIQRTERGDSAVYLCASSYRVGLYNEQFFGPGTRLTVL.

The chain carries TRBV2 and TRBJ1-3; TCRdb proposes TRBD1, but this gene call is untestable without DNA. CDR1 is SNHLY, CDR2 FYNNEI, per germline. The CDR3 loop spans 15 amino acids. The CDR3 protein is CAEQRQGAKGNTIYF.

The CDR3: CSVLTPGRFAYF. The chain combines TRBV29-1 with TRBJ2-7; TCRdb picks TRBD1, but there is no DNA to check that call. Looked up from germline, CDR1 is SQVTM and CDR2 is ANQGSEA. This CDR3 spans 12 amino acids.

The chain links TRBV15 to TRBJ1-4; with no DNA, the TCRdb D assignment of TRBD1 cannot be verified. From germline, CDR1 is LNHNV and CDR2 YYDKDF (reference sequence). The CDR3 loop spans 16 amino acids. CDR3 in amino acids: CATSRDREGNNEKLFF.

The rearrangement uses TRBV12-3 or TRBV12-4 and TRBJ1-3; the TCRdb call, TRBD1, lacks DNA for checking. The CDR3 is 14 residues long. The CDR3 loop is CASSSWDGRTTIYF.

The chain links TRBV7-3 to TRBJ1-1; TCRdb's D call of TRBD1 is untestable without DNA. Germline lookup yields CDR1 SGHTA and CDR2 FQGTGA. The CDR3 spans 18 residues. This CDR3 reads CASSLNPGQGALNTEAFF.

Here the CDR3 reads CASSDFWFRTGNEQYF. This sequence joins TRBV10-1 and TRBJ2-7; TCRdb's D gene call, TRBD1, goes unchecked for lack of DNA. CDR3 length: 16 residues. The germline gives CDR1 WNHNN, CDR2 SYGVQD (reference sequence).

V and J are TRBV12-3 or TRBV12-4 and TRBJ2-2; TCRdb proposes TRBD1, but this gene call is untestable without DNA. CDR3 size: 15 residues. The CDR3: CASTSRGGNTGELFF.

This sequence joins TRBV4-1 and TRBJ2-1; the TRBD1 assignment by TCRdb is unverifiable without DNA. The CDR3 is 14 residues long. CDR1 is MGHRA and CDR2 is YSYEKL in the germline V gene. CDR3 amino acids: CASRPLGGGNEQFF.

The CDR3 here is CASSSGGGRQPQHF. This sequence joins TRBV6-6 and TRBJ1-5. The CDR3 length is 14 residues. Germline V gene data show CDR1 as MNHNY and CDR2 as SVGAGI (reference sequence).

V usage is TRBV9 and J usage is TRBJ2-3. Germline values: CDR1 SGDLS, CDR2 YYNGEE. This CDR3 spans 14 amino acids. Here the CDR3 reads CASSVVGGTDTQYF. The full variable domain, in which reference TRBV9 and TRBJ2-3 provide the parts outside the CDR3, is DSGVTQTPKHLITATGQRVTLRCSPRSGDLSVYWYQQSLDQGLQFLIQYYNGEERAKGNILERFSAQQFPDLHSELNLSSLELGDSALYFCASSVVGGTDTQYFGPGTRLTVL.

V gene TRBV5-1 combines with J gene TRBJ2-1; TCRdb gives TRBD1 as the D gene, but with no DNA this cannot be confirmed. The CDR3 sequence is 14 residues long. Looked up from germline, CDR1 is SGHRS and CDR2 is YFSETQ. The CDR3 loop is CASSWTGGNNEQFF. The whole variable domain, remainder taken from reference TRBV5-1 and TRBJ2-1, is KAGVTQTPRYLIKTRGQQVTLSCSPISGHRSVSWYQQTPGQGLQFLFEYFSETQRNKGNFPGRFSGRQFSNSRSEMNVSTLELGDSALYLCASSWTGGNNEQFFGPGTRLTVL.

V and J are TRBV6-6 and TRBJ2-5; without DNA, the TCRdb call of TRBD1 cannot be checked. Germline V gene sequence: CDR1 MNHNY, CDR2 SVGAGI (reference sequence). The CDR3 has 14 residues. The CDR3 protein is CASSPYRGGETQYF.

V and J are TRBV2 and TRBJ2-1; TCRdb selects TRBD1, and the lack of DNA leaves this call unchecked. The CDR3 covers 16 residues. CDR1 and CDR2 from the germline V gene are SNHLY and FYNNEI. The CDR3 sequence is CASMTWGKESYNEQFF.

The rearrangement links TRBV6-4 to TRBJ2-1; TCRdb gives TRBD2 as the D gene, but with no DNA this cannot be confirmed. CDR3 size: 15 residues. Per germline, CDR1 MRHNA and CDR2 SNTAGT. This CDR3 reads CASSQLAGGYNEQFF.

The chain uses TRBV5-6 and TRBJ2-7; no DNA is available, so the TRBD1 call from TCRdb remains unchecked. CDR1 and CDR2 (germline): SGHDT, YYEEEE. CDR3 length equals 14 residues. The CDR3 is CASSGPTEIYEQYF.

The rearrangement links TRBV12-3 or TRBV12-4 to TRBJ1-1. The CDR3 loop spans 11 amino acids. CDR3 region: CASSMVYEAFF.

V is TRBV28 and J is TRBJ2-7; the TRBD2 assignment by TCRdb is unverifiable without DNA. The germline V gene encodes CDR1 MDHEN and CDR2 SYDVKM. The CDR3 has 14 residues. The CDR3 sequence is CASSSLAGLYEQYF. The variable domain in full, with the rest retrieved from reference TRBV28 and TRBJ2-7, is DVKVTQSSRYLVKRTGEKVFLECVQDMDHENMFWYRQDPGLGLRLIYFSYDVKMKEKGDIPEGYSVSREKKERFSLILESASTNQTSMYLCASSSLAGLYEQYFGPGTRLTVT.

The chain recombines TRBV28 with TRBJ1-1; TCRdb lists TRBD1, though no DNA is available to test this call. The CDR3 is 15 amino acids. Germline CDR1 is MDHEN and CDR2 is SYDVKM. CDR3 region: CASSLMSPGNTEAFF. Drawing the rest from reference TRBV28 and TRBJ1-1, the complete variable domain is DVKVTQSSRYLVKRTGEKVFLECVQDMDHENMFWYRQDPGLGLRLIYFSYDVKMKEKGDIPEGYSVSREKKERFSLILESASTNQTSMYLCASSLMSPGNTEAFFGQGTRLTVV.

J is TRBJ2-1 and V is TRBV11-2. CDR1 is SGHAT and CDR2 is FQNNGV in the germline V gene. CDR3 size: 13 residues. The CDR3 spells CASSDGVYNEQFF.

This chain connects TRBV20-1 to TRBJ2-4; no DNA is available, so the TRBD1 call from TCRdb remains unchecked. This CDR3 spans 13 amino acids. Germline V gene lookup returns CDR1 DFQATT and CDR2 SNEGSKA (reference sequence). This CDR3 reads CSAGGLAKNIQYF.

The CDR3 spells CASGLEGLGEKLFF. This chain joins TRBV19 and TRBJ1-4. The CDR3 covers 14 residues. Per germline, CDR1 LNHDA and CDR2 SQIVND (reference sequence).

The chain links TRBV9 to TRBJ2-7. The CDR3 loop spans 14 amino acids. Looked up from germline, CDR1 is SGDLS and CDR2 is YYNGEE. CDR3 loop: CASSVAASSYEQYF.

This chain connects TRBV20-1 to TRBJ2-3; the D call from TCRdb, TRBD1, cannot be confirmed without DNA. CDR1 is DFQATT and CDR2 is SNEGSKA in the germline V gene (reference sequence). The length of the CDR3 is 14 residues. The CDR3 protein is CSARDPTGEDTQYF.

V gene TRBV10-3 combines with J gene TRBJ2-5; the TCRdb call, TRBD2, lacks DNA for checking. Germline lookup yields CDR1 ENHRY and CDR2 SYGVKD. CDR3 length equals 16 residues. The CDR3 loop is CAISERGSGRYETQYF.

CDR3 sequence reads: CASSMNREEHEQYF. V is TRBV7-6 and J is TRBJ2-7. The CDR3 has 14 residues. Germline lookup yields CDR1 SGHVS and CDR2 FNYEAQ.

This chain links TRBV29-1 with TRBJ2-5; no DNA is available, so the TRBD2 call from TCRdb remains unchecked. CDR1 SQVTM and CDR2 ANQGSEA come from the germline V gene. The CDR3 is 13 amino acids. CDR3 protein: CSVLAGVQETQYF.

The chain links TRBV5-1 to TRBJ2-7; TCRdb's D gene call, TRBD1, goes unchecked for lack of DNA. Germline lookup yields CDR1 SGHRS and CDR2 YFSETQ. The CDR3 contains 15 residues. This chain's CDR3 is CASSLAGGEIYEQYF.

This rearrangement joins TRBV7-6 to TRBJ2-7; without DNA, the TCRdb call of TRBD1 cannot be checked. Germline CDR1 and CDR2: SGHVS and FNYEAQ. The CDR3 contains 14 residues. The CDR3 reads CASSYQTGWYEQYF.